The entry that follows covers one T cell receptor beta chain sequence. Antigen unknown. This CDR3 is built from 14 residues. CDR1 and CDR2 (germline): SQVTM, ANQGSEA. The V and J ends lost 3 bases and 5 bases, in that order; junction bases with no gene match: 5. This entry is derived from a study of cytomegalovirus exposure and HLA in healthy donors. Turning to the study itself: Counted in an early data release were 65 million to 100 million unique TCRs from HLA-typed donors. Study-wide results and caveats: Among TCR beta chains, those listed as cytomegalovirus-associated numbered 164.

The PCR contained 60 Vbeta and 13 Jbeta primers. Authors' methods: An analysis performed later counted 72 million or so unique TCR beta chains (around 11 million of them shared). Using immunoSEQ multiplex PCR, the repertoire was profiled, and TCRdb retains in-frame clones only, with some absent. The V and J calls and the clone size are those of that table, but D and trimming were determined from the DNA. The sample includes approximately 220,000 clones, over 60% of them seen just once. The sample was PBMCs. This chain connects TRBV29-1 to TRBJ2-1, with TRBD2 matching over 9 bases. The receptor comes from a man between 18 and 35 years old in good health and CMV-seronegative. The CDR3 region is CSVELAGSHNEQFF. DNA of the CDR3: TGCAGCGTTGAGCTAGCGGGAAGCCACAATGAGCAGTTCTTC.